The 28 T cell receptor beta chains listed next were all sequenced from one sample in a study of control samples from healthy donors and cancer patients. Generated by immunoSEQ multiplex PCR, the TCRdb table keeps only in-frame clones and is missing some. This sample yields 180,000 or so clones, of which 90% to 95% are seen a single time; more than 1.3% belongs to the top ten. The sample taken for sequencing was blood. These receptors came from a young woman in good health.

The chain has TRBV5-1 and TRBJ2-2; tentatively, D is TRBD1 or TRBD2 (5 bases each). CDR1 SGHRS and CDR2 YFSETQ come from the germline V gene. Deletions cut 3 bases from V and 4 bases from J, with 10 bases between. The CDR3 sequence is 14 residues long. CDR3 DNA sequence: TGCGCCAGCAGCTCCGGGACCACCACCGGGGAGCTGTTTTTT. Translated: CASSSGTTTGELFF.

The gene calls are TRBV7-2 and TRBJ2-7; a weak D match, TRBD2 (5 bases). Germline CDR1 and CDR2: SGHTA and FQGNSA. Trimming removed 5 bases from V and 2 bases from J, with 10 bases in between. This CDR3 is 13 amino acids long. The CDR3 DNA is TGTGCCAGCAGCCTGGGAGCTCCCTACGAGCAGTACTTC. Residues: CASSLGAPYEQYF.

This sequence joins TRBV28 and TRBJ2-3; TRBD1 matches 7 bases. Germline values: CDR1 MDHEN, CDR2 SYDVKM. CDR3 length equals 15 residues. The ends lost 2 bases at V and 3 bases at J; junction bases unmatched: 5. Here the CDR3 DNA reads TGTGCCAGCAGTTTAGTCCAGGGGGTGACAGATACGCAGTATTTT. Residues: CASSLVQGVTDTQYF.

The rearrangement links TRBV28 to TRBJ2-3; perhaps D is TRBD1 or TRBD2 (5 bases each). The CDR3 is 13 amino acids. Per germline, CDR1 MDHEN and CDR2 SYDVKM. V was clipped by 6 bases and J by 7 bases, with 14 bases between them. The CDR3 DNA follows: TGTGCCAGCAGCAGTCAGGGAGTGAATACGCAGTATTTT. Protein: CASSSQGVNTQYF. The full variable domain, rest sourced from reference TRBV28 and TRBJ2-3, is DVKVTQSSRYLVKRTGEKVFLECVQDMDHENMFWYRQDPGLGLRLIYFSYDVKMKEKGDIPEGYSVSREKKERFSLILESASTNQTSMYLCASSSQGVNTQYFGPGTRLTVL.

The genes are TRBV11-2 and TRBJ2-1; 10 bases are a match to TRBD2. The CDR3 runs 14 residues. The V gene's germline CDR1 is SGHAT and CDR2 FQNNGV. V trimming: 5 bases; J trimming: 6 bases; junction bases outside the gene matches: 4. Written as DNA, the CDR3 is TGTGCCAGCAGCGGGACTAGCGCGCTCAATGAGCAGTTCTTC. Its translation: CASSGTSALNEQFF. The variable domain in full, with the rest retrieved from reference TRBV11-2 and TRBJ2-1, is EAGVAQSPRYKIIEKRQSVAFWCNPISGHATLYWYQQILGQGPKLLIQFQNNGVVDDSQLPKDRFSAERLKGVDSTLKIQPAKLEDSAVYLCASSGTSALNEQFFGPGTRLTVL.

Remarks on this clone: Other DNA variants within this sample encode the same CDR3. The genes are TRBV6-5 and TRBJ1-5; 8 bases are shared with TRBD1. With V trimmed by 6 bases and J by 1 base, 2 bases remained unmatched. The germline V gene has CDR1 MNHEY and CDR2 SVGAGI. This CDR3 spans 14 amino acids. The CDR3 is CASRGQGSNQPQHF. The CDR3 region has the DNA TGTGCCAGCAGAGGACAGGGAAGCAATCAGCCCCAGCATTTT.

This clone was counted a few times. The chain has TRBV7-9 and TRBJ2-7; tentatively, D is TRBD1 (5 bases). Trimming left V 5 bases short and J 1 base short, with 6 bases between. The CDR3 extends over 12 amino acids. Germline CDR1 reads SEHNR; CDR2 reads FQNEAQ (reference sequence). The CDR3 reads CASSRGSYEQYF. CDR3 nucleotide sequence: TGTGCCAGCAGCAGGGGTTCCTACGAGCAGTACTTC.

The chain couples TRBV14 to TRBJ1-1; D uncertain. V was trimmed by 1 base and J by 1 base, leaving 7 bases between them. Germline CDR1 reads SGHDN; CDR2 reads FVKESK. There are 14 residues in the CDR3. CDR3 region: CASSQAGRNTEAFF. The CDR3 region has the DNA TGTGCCAGCAGCCAAGCAGGTCGGAACACTGAAGCTTTCTTT.

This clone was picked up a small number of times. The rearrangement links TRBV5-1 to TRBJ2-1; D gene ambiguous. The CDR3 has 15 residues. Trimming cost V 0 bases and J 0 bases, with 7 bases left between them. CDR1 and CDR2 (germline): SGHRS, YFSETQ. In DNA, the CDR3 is TGCGCCAGCAGCTTGGCACTTTACTCCTACAATGAGCAGTTCTTC. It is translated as CASSLALYSYNEQFF. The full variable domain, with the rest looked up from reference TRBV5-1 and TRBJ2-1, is KAGVTQTPRYLIKTRGQQVTLSCSPISGHRSVSWYQQTPGQGLQFLFEYFSETQRNKGNFPGRFSGRQFSNSRSEMNVSTLELGDSALYLCASSLALYSYNEQFFGPGTRLTVL.

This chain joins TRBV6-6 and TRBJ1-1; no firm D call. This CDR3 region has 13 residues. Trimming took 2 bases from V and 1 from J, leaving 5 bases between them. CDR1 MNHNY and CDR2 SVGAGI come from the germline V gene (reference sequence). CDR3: CASSYEGNTEAFF. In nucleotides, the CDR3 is TGTGCCAGCAGTTACGAGGGGAACACTGAAGCTTTCTTT.

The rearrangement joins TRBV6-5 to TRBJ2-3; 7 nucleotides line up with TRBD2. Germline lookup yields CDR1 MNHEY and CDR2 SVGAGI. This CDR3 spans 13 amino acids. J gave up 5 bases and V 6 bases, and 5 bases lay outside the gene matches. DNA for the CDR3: TGTGCCAGCAGAAGCGGGGTTAGAGATACGCAGTATTTT. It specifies CASRSGVRDTQYF.

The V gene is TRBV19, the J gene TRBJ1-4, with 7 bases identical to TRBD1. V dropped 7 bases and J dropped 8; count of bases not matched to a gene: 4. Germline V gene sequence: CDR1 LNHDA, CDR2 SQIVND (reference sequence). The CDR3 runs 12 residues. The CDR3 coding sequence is TGTGCCAGTAAAGGGGGCGTAGAAAAACTGTTTTTT. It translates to CASKGGVEKLFF.

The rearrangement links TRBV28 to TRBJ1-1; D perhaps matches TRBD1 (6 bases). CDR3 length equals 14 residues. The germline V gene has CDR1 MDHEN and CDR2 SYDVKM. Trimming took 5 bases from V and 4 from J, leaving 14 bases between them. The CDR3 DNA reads TGTGCCAGCAGTCCACAGGGTCGGAGCACTGAAGCTTTCTTT. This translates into CASSPQGRSTEAFF.

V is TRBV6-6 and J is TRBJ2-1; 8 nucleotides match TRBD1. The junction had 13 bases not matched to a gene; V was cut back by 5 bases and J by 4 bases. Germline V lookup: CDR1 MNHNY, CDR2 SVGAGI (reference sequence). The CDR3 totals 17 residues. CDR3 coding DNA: TGTGCCAGCAGTCCGACAGGGGCGCGACTCGTTTACAATGAGCAGTTCTTC. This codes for CASSPTGARLVYNEQFF.

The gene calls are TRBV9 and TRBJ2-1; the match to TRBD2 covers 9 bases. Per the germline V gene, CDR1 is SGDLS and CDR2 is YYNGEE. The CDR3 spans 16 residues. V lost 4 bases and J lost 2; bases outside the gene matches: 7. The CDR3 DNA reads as TGTGCCAGCAGCCTCCACCCTAGCGGGGCCTACAATGAGCAGTTCTTC. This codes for CASSLHPSGAYNEQFF.

The CDR3 DNA reads as TGTGCCAGCAGCGGGACTAGCGGGAGCGGGGAGCAGTTCTTC. Translated, it gives CASSGTSGSGEQFF. The rearrangement links TRBV7-2 to TRBJ2-1; 14 positions match TRBD2. The CDR3 loop spans 14 amino acids. Trimming cost V 5 bases and J 10 bases; bases outside gene matches: 4. The germline CDR1 and CDR2 sequences are SGHTA and FQGNSA.

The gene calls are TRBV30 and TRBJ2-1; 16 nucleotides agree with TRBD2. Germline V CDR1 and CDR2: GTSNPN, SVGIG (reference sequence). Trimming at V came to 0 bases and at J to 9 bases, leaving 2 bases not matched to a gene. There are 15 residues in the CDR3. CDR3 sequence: CAWSVGLAGGGEQFF. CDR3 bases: TGTGCCTGGAGTGTGGGACTAGCGGGAGGGGGTGAGCAGTTCTTC. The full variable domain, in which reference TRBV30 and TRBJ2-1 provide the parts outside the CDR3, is SQTIHQWPATLVQPVGSPLSLECTVEGTSNPNLYWYRQAAGRGLQLLFYSVGIGQISSEVPQNLSASRPQDRQFILSSKKLLLSDSGFYLCAWSVGLAGGGEQFFGPGTRLTVL.

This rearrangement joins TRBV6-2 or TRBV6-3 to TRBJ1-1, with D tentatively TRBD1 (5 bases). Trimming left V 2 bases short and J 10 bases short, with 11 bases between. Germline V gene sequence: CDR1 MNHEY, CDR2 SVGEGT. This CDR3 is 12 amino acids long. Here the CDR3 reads CASSYAQGGAFF. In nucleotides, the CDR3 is TGTGCCAGCAGTTACGCCCAGGGTGGAGCTTTCTTT.

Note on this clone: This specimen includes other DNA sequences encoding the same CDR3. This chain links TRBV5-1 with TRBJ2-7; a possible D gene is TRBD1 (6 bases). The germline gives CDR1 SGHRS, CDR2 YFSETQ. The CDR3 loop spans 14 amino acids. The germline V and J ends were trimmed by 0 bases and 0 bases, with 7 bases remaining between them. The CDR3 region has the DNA TGCGCCAGCAGCTTGGAAGGGGGCTCCTACGAGCAGTACTTC. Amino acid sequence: CASSLEGGSYEQYF.

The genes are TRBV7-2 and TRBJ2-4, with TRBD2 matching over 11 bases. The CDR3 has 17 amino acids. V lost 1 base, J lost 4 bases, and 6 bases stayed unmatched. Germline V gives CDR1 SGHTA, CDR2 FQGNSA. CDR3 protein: CASSLVRSSGGKNIQYF. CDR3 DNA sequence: TGTGCCAGCAGCTTAGTAAGGTCTAGCGGGGGGAAAAACATTCAGTACTTC.

The CDR3 region is CASSLGTSGRTDTQYF. The CDR3 DNA is TGTGCCAGCAGCTTGGGGACTAGCGGGAGGACAGATACGCAGTATTTT. The chain carries TRBV7-3 and TRBJ2-3; TRBD2 matches at 15 bases. Germline V gene lookup returns CDR1 SGHTA and CDR2 FQGTGA. The V and J ends lost 3 bases and 3 bases, in that order; junction bases with no gene match: 1. The length of the CDR3 is 16 residues. Full variable domain (rest looked up from reference TRBV7-3 and TRBJ2-3): GAGVSQTPSNKVTEKGKYVELRCDPISGHTALYWYRQSLGQGPEFLIYFQGTGAADDSGLPNDRFFAVRPEGSVSTLKIQRTERGDSAVYLCASSLGTSGRTDTQYFGPGTRLTVL.

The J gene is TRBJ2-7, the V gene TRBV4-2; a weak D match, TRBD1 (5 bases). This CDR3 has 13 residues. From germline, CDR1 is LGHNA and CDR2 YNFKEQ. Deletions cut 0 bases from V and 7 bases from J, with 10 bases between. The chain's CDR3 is CASSQDLRDEQYF. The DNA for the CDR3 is TGTGCCAGCAGCCAAGATCTCAGGGATGAGCAGTACTTC.

The CDR3 DNA reads TGCGCCAGCAGTCATGGGACAATTAGCAATCAGCCCCAGCATTTT. It codes for CASSHGTISNQPQHF. The genes are TRBV23-1 and TRBJ1-5; TRBD1 might be the D (6 bases). TRBV23-1 is placed among ORFs of uncertain function. The germline V and J ends were trimmed by 3 bases and 0 bases, with 9 bases remaining between them. The CDR3 length is 15 residues.

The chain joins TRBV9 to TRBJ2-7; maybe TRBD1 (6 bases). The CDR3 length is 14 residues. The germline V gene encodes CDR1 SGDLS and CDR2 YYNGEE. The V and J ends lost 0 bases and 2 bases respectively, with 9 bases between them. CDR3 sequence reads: CASSVVWGPYEQYF. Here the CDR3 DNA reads TGTGCCAGCAGCGTAGTCTGGGGGCCCTACGAGCAGTACTTC.

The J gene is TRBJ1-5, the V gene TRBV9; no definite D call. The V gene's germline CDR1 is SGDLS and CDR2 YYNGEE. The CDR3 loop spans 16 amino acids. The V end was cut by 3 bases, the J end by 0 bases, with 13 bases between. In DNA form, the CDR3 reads TGTGCCAGCAGCGCAGGAAGTGGGCTTAGCAATCAGCCCCAGCATTTT. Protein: CASSAGSGLSNQPQHF.

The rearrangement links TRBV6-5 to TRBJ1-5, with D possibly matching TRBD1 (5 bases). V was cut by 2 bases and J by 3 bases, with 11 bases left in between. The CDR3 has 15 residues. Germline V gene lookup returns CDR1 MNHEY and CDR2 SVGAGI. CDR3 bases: TGTGCCAGCAGTTACCGAGACAGATCCAATCAGCCCCAGCATTTT. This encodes CASSYRDRSNQPQHF.

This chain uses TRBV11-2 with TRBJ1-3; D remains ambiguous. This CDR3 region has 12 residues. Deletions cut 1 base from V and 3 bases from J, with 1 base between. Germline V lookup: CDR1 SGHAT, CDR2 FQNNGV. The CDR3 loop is CASSLGGNTIYF. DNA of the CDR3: TGTGCCAGCAGCTTAGGTGGAAACACCATATATTTT.

CDR3 bases: TGTGCCAGTAGTATGGCAGAGTATAGCAATCAGCCCCAGCATTTT. Translation: CASSMAEYSNQPQHF. The gene calls are TRBV19 and TRBJ1-5; D not certain. Germline V gives CDR1 LNHDA, CDR2 SQIVND (reference sequence). The CDR3 contains 15 residues. V lost 3 bases and J 0 bases, leaving 9 bases between the germline ends.